This note documents a single T cell receptor (beta chain) sequence. Its antigen is unidentified. The data derive from a study of blood T cells in healthy people across ages. Germline CDR1 is SNHLY and CDR2 is FYNNEI. This CDR3 is built from 15 residues. With V trimmed by 4 bases and J by 5 bases, 7 bases remained unmatched. Study-wide findings and caveats: In long-lived donors, naive CD4+ cell counts and diversity exceeded those of aged donors. Estimates drawn from one million T cells were deemed to understate diversity.

A second PCR, run for roughly 7 to 12 cycles, used a sample-barcoded 5' primer plus a J-beta primer mix. TCRdb called the 5' RACE reads again in MiXCR, with one record for every CDR3 protein. The table has a few hundred thousand distinct CDR3 sequences, around 27% seen once. All donors came from Russia, were Caucasian and healthy, and spanned ages about 6 to 100. These same records also appear under a second study, on T cells of mothers and their children.

Material for sequencing was blood. The V and J genes are TRBV2 and TRBJ2-1; 8 bases match TRBD2. The source of this sequence is a boy aged 2 to 10 in good health. The CDR3 protein is CASSATSVGDNEQFF. The CDR3 bases are TGTGCCAGCAGTGCGACTAGCGTGGGGGACAATGAGCAGTTCTTC.